Listed here are 13 T cell receptor beta chains from one sample, sequenced in a study of cytomegalovirus exposure and HLA in healthy donors (dated by TCRdb to about 2017). Libraries were built with the immunoSEQ multiplex PCR assay. For the multiplex PCR, a mixture combining 60 forward primers for TCR Vbeta segments and 13 reverse primers for TCR Jbeta segments was used. TCRdb took over this immuneACCESS table, retaining in-frame rearrangements with V and J assigned. Such tables are incomplete; in checked studies, under half of the missing clones stem from an unresolved V gene, and the remainder is unexplained. The sample yields some 160,000 clones; approximately 80% were counted once. Around 1.6% of the sample rests with the top ten. The source material was PBMCs. Every receptor here comes from a woman younger than 45 in good health and CMV-seronegative.

V usage is TRBV19 and J usage is TRBJ1-1; possible D gene TRBD1, 5 bases. The CDR3 covers 14 residues. V lost 1 base to trimming and J lost 1 base, with 7 bases between them. Germline CDR1 is LNHDA and CDR2 is SQIVND (reference sequence). CDR3 in DNA: TGTGCCAGTAGTATAGGAGGACAGAACACTGAAGCTTTCTTT. It encodes CASSIGGQNTEAFF. Full variable domain (outside the CDR3, taken from reference TRBV19 and TRBJ1-1): DGGITQSPKYLFRKEGQNVTLSCEQNLNHDAMYWYRQDPGQGLRLIYYSQIVNDFQKGDIAEGYSVSREKKESFPLTVTSAQKNPTAFYLCASSIGGQNTEAFFGQGTRLTVV.

This chain links TRBV27 with TRBJ2-1; D gene uncertain. Trimming left V 5 bases short and J 6 bases short, with 17 bases between. Germline-derived CDR1 and CDR2 are MNHEY and SMNVEV (reference sequence). The CDR3 sequence is 15 residues long. DNA of the CDR3: TGTGCCAGCAGTGCCCTCGCGGTATCCGGCAATGAGCAGTTCTTC. Amino acid sequence: CASSALAVSGNEQFF.

This sequence joins TRBV6-7 and TRBJ1-5; 8 nucleotides align to TRBD1. TRBV6-7 is an ORF, and what it does is uncertain. V trimming: 2 bases; J trimming: 1 base; junction bases outside the gene matches: 4. The CDR3 is 16 amino acids. The CDR3 DNA follows: TGTGCCAGCAGTTACCTGGGGACAGGCAGCAATCAGCCCCAGCATTTT. Protein: CASSYLGTGSNQPQHF.

V is TRBV7-2 and J is TRBJ2-3, with 7 bases aligning to TRBD2. The CDR3 has 15 residues. Germline V gene sequence: CDR1 SGHTA, CDR2 FQGNSA. Germline trimming cut 5 bases from V and 4 bases from J; bases unmatched to any gene: 9. The CDR3 DNA reads TGTGCCAGCAGCCCCCGGCGGGGGAGCCCAGATACGCAGTATTTT. It yields the protein CASSPRRGSPDTQYF.

Notes on this clone: The germline gene is not matched at one end of the junction; a read error may be the cause. This chain links TRBV5-6 with TRBJ2-7; 8 bases agree with TRBD1. Germline V gene lookup returns CDR1 SGHDT and CDR2 YYEEEE. The CDR3 extends over 12 amino acids. CDR3 loop: CVSSPGGREQYF. In DNA, the CDR3 is TGTGTCAGCAGCCCAGGGGGCCGGGAGCAGTACTTC.

V gene TRBV4-1 combines with J gene TRBJ1-5, with D possibly being TRBD1 (5 bases). Trimming left V 4 bases short and J 6 bases short, with 10 bases between. CDR3 length equals 13 residues. Germline lookup yields CDR1 MGHRA and CDR2 YSYEKL. The CDR3 DNA reads TGCGCCAGCAGCCCCCAGGGAAGTCAGCCCCAGCATTTT. Its protein is CASSPQGSQPQHF.

On this clone: One junction end does not reproduce the germline sequence, and a read error may be involved. This rearrangement joins TRBV9 to TRBJ2-7; the match to TRBD1 covers 7 bases. From germline, CDR1 is SGDLS and CDR2 YYNGEE. This CDR3 has 17 amino acids. CDR3 protein: CASSSGTAFYPSHEQYF. CDR3 nucleotide sequence: TGTGCCAGCTCCTCCGGGACAGCGTTTTACCCCTCCCACGAGCAGTACTTC.

A few counts support this clone. The chain links TRBV7-3 to TRBJ2-2; weak D call: TRBD2 (5 bases). Trimming shortened V by 5 bases and J by 11 bases, and 15 bases separated the two germline ends. CDR1 and CDR2 (germline): SGHTA, FQGTGA. The CDR3 extends over 13 amino acids. The CDR3 protein is CASSTLPSGELFF. Written as DNA, the CDR3 is TGTGCCAGCAGCACACTCCCAAGCGGTGAGCTGTTTTTT.

The gene calls are TRBV9 and TRBJ2-1; 7 nucleotides line up with TRBD2. Germline loops: CDR1 SGDLS, CDR2 YYNGEE. The CDR3 is 11 residues long. V dropped 7 bases and J dropped 9; count of bases not matched to a gene: 4. The CDR3 sequence is CASASGAEQFF. CDR3 DNA: TGTGCCAGCGCCAGCGGGGCTGAGCAGTTCTTC.

The chain couples TRBV15 to TRBJ2-3; 13 nucleotides match TRBD2. The V and J ends lost 0 bases and 4 bases, in that order; junction bases with no gene match: 7. Germline V gene data show CDR1 as LNHNV and CDR2 as YYDKDF (reference sequence). The CDR3 runs 18 residues. The CDR3 DNA reads as TGTGCCACCAGCAGAGATCCCTGGACTAGCGGGAGTTCAGATACGCAGTATTTT. The encoded protein is CATSRDPWTSGSSDTQYF.

This rearrangement joins TRBV19 to TRBJ1-2, with D possibly matching TRBD1 (5 bases). The V end lost 7 bases, the J end lost 6 bases, and 21 bases lay between the germline ends. Germline assignment: CDR1 LNHDA and CDR2 SQIVND (reference sequence). This CDR3 has 15 residues. The CDR3 DNA follows: TGTGCCAGTACGGCCCGGGAGGGGTCATGGGATGGCTACACCTTC. This sequence encodes CASTAREGSWDGYTF. Full variable domain (rest looked up from reference TRBV19 and TRBJ1-2): DGGITQSPKYLFRKEGQNVTLSCEQNLNHDAMYWYRQDPGQGLRLIYYSQIVNDFQKGDIAEGYSVSREKKESFPLTVTSAQKNPTAFYLCASTAREGSWDGYTFGSGTRLTVV.

This clone showed up just once. The V gene is TRBV30, the J gene TRBJ1-1; D gene unclear. The CDR3 loop spans 11 amino acids. V was pared by 4 bases and J by 0 bases, with 3 bases between. The germline CDR1 and CDR2 sequences are GTSNPN and SVGIG (reference sequence). The CDR3 DNA follows: TGTGCCTGGACAGTGAACACTGAAGCTTTCTTT. Translation gives CAWTVNTEAFF.

The gene calls are TRBV4-2 and TRBJ2-5, with TRBD2 matching over 11 bases. The end of the DNA aligns better with TRBJ2-7, so the J call may be wrong. CDR3 length: 14 residues. Germline-derived CDR1 and CDR2 are LGHNA and YNFKEQ. In nucleotides, the CDR3 is TGTGCCAGCAGCGCCGGACTAGCGGGCTACGAGCAGTACTTC. Its translation is CASSAGLAGYEQYF.